The subject of this entry is one T cell receptor (beta chain). Its antigen is not known. The authors reverse transcribed all of the isolated RNA, so sequencing captured expressed TCRB transcripts. The study sequenced naive, central memory and regulatory T cell samples to an average of about 3.5 million reads. Repertoires were generated with immunoSEQ multiplex PCR, while TCRdb's copy carries only in-frame clones and drops some. Among 150,000 to 200,000 clones listed, 63% were seen once. The sample originates from a study of beta chain features in type 1 diabetes. CDR3 length: 16 amino acids. Germline V gene sequence: CDR1 SGHTA, CDR2 FQGNSA. V lost 5 bases, J lost 7 bases, and 21 bases lay in between. Whole-study findings and limits: In these data, an HLA type influence on TCRB rearrangement remained unresolved. For Type 1 diabetes patients, all four CD4+ subsets carried TCRB CDR3s that were moderately but significantly shorter. There were fewer insertions and more deletions at the VDJ junctions of type 1 diabetes patients.

On average, the one heparinised blood draw given by each donor was approximately 0.12 L. The sequence derives from a man aged 30 to 45 with type 1 diabetes. The gene calls are TRBV7-2 and TRBJ2-1, with D perhaps TRBD2 (5 bases). Sample: naive CD4+ T cells from blood. CDR3 sequence: CASSQALGLAVNEQFF. The CDR3, as DNA: TGTGCCAGCAGCCAGGCGCTAGGCCTAGCTGTGAATGAGCAGTTCTTC.